The rows below give T cell receptor beta chains drawn from one sample of a study of cytomegalovirus exposure and HLA in healthy donors. The table came from immunoSEQ multiplex PCR; TCRdb's copy has only in-frame clones and leaves some out. Found here are about 130,000 clones, 81% of them singletons; the top ten hold around 0.67%. The sample taken for sequencing was PBMCs. The receptors were sampled from a man aged 18 to 29 in good health and CMV-seronegative. The CDR3 runs from the conserved cysteine through the conserved F or W. A D gene is named only where the DNA matches it firmly. Clone sizes are given selectively: once, few, many, or a class where the clone is expanded.

d_gene	abundance	j_gene	v_gene	CDR3nt	CDR3aa
NA	NA	TRBJ2-6	TRBV4-3	TGCGCCAGCAGCCAAGATCGGGGTCGAGGCTCTGGGGCCAACGTCCTGACTTTC	CASSQDRGRGSGANVLTF
NA	NA	TRBJ1-6	TRBV9	TGTGCCAGCCGATACAGGGAGGGTTCACCCCTCCACTTT	CASRYREGSPLHF
TRBD1	NA	TRBJ1-6	TRBV5-1	TGCGCCAGCAGTTTCGACAGGGTTACGGGGTCACCCCTCCACTTT	CASSFDRVTGSPLHF
TRBD1	NA	TRBJ1-6	TRBV10-3	TGTGCCATTCGATCTGGGACAGGGGATAATTCACCCCTCCACTTT	CAIRSGTGDNSPLHF
NA	NA	TRBJ1-1	TRBV27	TGTGCCAGCAGTTTGCAGGGTAACACTGAAGCTTTCTTT	CASSLQGNTEAFF
TRBD1	NA	TRBJ1-2	TRBV4-3	TGCGCCAGCAGCCAAGAAATGAGACAGGGGTTGGTCTATGGCTACACCTTC	CASSQEMRQGLVYGYTF
TRBD1	NA	TRBJ2-1	TRBV5-1	TGCGCCAGCAGCGAAGGGACAGGGGGGTTCTTC	CASSEGTGGFF
TRBD1	once	TRBJ1-2	TRBV7-9	TGTGCCAGCAGCTCACAGGGGGCGCATGGCTACACCTTC	CASSSQGAHGYTF
TRBD1	NA	TRBJ1-2	TRBV5-6	TGTGCCAGCAGCTTGACGGGACAGATCTTCTACACCTTC	CASSLTGQIFYTF
NA	NA	TRBJ1-5	TRBV10-3	TGTGCCACCCGGACAGACCTAGGAGATCAGCCCCAGCATTTT	CATRTDLGDQPQHF
NA	NA	TRBJ1-2	TRBV4-1	TGCGCCAGCAGCCAAGAAAGGGGCCCCCTCTATGGCTACACCTTC	CASSQERGPLYGYTF
NA	NA	TRBJ1-1	TRBV12-5	TGTGCTAGTGGTTTGGTTTCGTTCATGAAGTCGGGGGCTTTCTTT	CASGLVSFMKSGAFF
TRBD1	NA	TRBJ2-5	TRBV10-2	TGCGCCAGCCGAGACAGGGGGCTTTCGGAGACCCAGTACTTC	CASRDRGLSETQYF
NA	once	TRBJ1-5	TRBV28	TGTGCCAGCAGTTTTTTAATCGGGGGGGGAAATCAGCCCCAGCATTTT	CASSFLIGGGNQPQHF
TRBD2	NA	TRBJ2-1	TRBV6-4	TGTGCCAGCAGTGAAATAGCGGGGGGAGATGAGCAGTTCTTC	CASSEIAGGDEQFF
TRBD1	NA	TRBJ1-2	TRBV4-3	TGCGCCAGCAGCCAAGGGACAGGGATTAACTATGGCTACACCTTC	CASSQGTGINYGYTF
TRBD2	NA	TRBJ2-7	TRBV28	TGTGCCAGCAGTTTATTAGCGGGGCGGGAGCAGTACTTC	CASSLLAGREQYF
TRBD2	NA	TRBJ2-5	TRBV6-1	TGTGCCAGCAGTGGAGGGCGGGGGGGCCCAGAGACCCAGTACTTC	CASSGGRGGPETQYF
TRBD1	NA	TRBJ2-7	TRBV9	TGTGCCAGCAGCCCGAGGGGCCAGGGGGTCGAGCAGTACTTC	CASSPRGQGVEQYF
NA	few	TRBJ1-6	TRBV5-1	TGCGCCAGCAGCCCGAACAGGGCCGATAGCTCCTATAATTCACCCCTCCACTTT	CASSPNRADSSYNSPLHF
NA	NA	TRBJ1-1	TRBV7-6	TGTGCCAGCAGCTTGGGCCCGGCGAACACTGAAGCTTTCTTT	CASSLGPANTEAFF